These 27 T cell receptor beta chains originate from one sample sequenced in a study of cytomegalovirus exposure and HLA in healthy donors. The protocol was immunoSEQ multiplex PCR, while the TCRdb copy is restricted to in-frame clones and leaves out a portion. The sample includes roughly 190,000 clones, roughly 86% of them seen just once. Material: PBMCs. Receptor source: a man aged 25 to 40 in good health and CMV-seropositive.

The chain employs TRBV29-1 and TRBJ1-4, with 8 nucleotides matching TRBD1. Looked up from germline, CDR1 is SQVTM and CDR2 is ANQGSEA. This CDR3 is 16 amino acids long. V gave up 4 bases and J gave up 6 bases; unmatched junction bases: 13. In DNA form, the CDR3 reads TGCAGCGTTGGGACAGGGATGTGTTGTGGATATGAAAAACTGTTTTTT. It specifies CSVGTGMCCGYEKLFF.

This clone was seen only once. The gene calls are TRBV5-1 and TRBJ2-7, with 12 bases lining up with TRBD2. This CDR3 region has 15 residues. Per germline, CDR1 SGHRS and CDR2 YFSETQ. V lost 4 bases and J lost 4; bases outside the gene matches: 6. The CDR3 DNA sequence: TGCGCCAGCAGCCCCGCTCTAGCGGGAGGGTACGAGCAGTACTTC. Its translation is CASSPALAGGYEQYF.

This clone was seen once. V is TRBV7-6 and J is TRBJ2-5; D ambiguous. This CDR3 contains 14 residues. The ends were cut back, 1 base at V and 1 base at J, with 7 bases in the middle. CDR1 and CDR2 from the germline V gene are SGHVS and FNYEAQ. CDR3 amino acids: CASSLGSVQETQYF. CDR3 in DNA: TGTGCCAGCAGCTTAGGGTCAGTCCAAGAGACCCAGTACTTC.

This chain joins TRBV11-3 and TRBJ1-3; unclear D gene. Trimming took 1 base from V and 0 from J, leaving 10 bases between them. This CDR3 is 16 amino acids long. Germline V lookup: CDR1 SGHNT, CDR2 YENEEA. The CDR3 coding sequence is TGTGCCAGCAGCTTAGGCAATGCCGTCTCTGGAAACACCATATATTTT. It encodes CASSLGNAVSGNTIYF.

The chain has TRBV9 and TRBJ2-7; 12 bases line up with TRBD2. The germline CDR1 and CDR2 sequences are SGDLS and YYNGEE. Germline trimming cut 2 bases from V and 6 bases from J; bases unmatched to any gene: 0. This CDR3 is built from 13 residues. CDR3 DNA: TGTGCCAGCAGCGTGGGACTAGCGGGCGAGCAGTACTTC. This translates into CASSVGLAGEQYF.

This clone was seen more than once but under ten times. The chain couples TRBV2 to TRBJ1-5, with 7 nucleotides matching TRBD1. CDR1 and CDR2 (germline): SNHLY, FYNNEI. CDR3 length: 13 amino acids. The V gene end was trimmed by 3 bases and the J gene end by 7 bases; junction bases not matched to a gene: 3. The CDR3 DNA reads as TGTGCCAGCAGTGAGGAACAGGGGCAGCCCCAGCATTTT. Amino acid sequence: CASSEEQGQPQHF.

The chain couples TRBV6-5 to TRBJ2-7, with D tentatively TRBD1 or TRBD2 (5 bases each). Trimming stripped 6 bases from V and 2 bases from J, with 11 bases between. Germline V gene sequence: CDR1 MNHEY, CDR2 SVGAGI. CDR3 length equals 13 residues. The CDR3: CASSRDRPYEQYF. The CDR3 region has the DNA TGTGCCAGCAGCAGGGACCGACCCTACGAGCAGTACTTC.

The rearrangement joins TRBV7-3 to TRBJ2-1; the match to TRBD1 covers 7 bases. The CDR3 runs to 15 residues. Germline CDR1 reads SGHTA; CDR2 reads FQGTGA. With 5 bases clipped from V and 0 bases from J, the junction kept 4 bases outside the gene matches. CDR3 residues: CASSRDSASYNEQFF. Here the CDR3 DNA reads TGTGCCAGCAGCCGGGACAGCGCCTCCTACAATGAGCAGTTCTTC.

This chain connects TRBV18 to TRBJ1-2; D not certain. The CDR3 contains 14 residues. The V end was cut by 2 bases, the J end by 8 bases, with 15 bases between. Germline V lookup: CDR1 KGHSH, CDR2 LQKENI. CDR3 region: CASSPLEGLAGYTF. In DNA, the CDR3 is TGTGCCAGCTCACCATTGGAGGGTTTGGCGGGCTACACCTTC.

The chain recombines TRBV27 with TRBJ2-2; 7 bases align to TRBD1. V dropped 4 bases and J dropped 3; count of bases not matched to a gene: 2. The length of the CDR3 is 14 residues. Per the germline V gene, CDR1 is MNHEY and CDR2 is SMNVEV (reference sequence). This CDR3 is CASSSTGDTGELFF. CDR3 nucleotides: TGTGCCAGCAGTTCAACAGGGGACACCGGGGAGCTGTTTTTT.

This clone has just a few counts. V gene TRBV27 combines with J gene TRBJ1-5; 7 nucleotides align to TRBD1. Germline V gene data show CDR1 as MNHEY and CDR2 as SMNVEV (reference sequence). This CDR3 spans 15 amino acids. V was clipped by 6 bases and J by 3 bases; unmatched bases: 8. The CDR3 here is CASRATGFANQPQHF. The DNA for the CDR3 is TGTGCCAGCAGAGCGACAGGGTTCGCCAATCAGCCCCAGCATTTT.

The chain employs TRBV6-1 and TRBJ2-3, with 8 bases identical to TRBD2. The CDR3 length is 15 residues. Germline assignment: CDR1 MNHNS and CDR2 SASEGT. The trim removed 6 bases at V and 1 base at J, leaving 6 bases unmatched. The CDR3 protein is CASRAGVGGTDTQYF. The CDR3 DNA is TGTGCCAGCAGAGCGGGAGTCGGTGGCACAGATACGCAGTATTTT.

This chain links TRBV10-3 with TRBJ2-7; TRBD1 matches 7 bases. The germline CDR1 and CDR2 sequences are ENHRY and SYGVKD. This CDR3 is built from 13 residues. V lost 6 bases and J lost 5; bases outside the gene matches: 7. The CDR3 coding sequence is TGTGCCATCAGCTTCCAGGGGGACCACGAGCAGTACTTC. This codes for CAISFQGDHEQYF.

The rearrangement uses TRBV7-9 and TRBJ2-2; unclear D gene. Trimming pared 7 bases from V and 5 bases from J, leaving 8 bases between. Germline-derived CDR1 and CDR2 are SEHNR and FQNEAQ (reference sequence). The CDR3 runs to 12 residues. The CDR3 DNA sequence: TGTGCCAGCAAGTACTTAACCGGGGAGCTGTTTTTT. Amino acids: CASKYLTGELFF.

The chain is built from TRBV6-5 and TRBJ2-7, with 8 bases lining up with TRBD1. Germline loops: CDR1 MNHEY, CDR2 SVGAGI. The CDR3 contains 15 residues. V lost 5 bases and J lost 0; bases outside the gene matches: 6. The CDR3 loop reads CASSRDRTISYEQYF. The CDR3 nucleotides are TGTGCCAGCAGTAGGGACAGGACTATCTCCTACGAGCAGTACTTC.

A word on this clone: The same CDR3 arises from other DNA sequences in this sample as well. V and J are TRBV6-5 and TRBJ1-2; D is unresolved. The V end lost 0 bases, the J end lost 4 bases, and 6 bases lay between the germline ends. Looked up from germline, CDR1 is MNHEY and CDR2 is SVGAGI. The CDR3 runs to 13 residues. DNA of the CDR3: TGTGCCAGCAGTTACTCGCGCTCCTATGGCTACACCTTC. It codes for CASSYSRSYGYTF.

Here the CDR3 DNA reads TGTGCCACCAGCAGAGAATATAGGGAAATTAACACTGAAGCTTTCTTT. As protein: CATSREYREINTEAFF. This chain uses TRBV15 with TRBJ1-1; D gene ambiguous. CDR3 length equals 16 residues. V lost 0 bases and J 2 bases, leaving 13 bases between the germline ends. Germline V gives CDR1 LNHNV, CDR2 YYDKDF (reference sequence).

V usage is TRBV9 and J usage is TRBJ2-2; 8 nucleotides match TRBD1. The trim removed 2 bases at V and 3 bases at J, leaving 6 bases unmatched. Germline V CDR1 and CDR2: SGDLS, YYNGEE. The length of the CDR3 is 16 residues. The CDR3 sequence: CASSVPTGAYTGELFF. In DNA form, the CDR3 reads TGTGCCAGCAGCGTGCCGACAGGGGCCTACACCGGGGAGCTGTTTTTT.

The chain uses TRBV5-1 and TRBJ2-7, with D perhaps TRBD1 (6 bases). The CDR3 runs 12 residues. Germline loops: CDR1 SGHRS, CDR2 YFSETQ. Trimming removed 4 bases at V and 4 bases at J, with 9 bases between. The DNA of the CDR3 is TGCGCCAGCAGCCCTGACAGGTACGAGCAGTACTTC. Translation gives CASSPDRYEQYF.

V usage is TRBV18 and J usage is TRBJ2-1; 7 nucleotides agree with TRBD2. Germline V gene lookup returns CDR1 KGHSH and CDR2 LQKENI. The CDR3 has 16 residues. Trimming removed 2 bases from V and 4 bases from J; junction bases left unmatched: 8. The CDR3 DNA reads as TGTGCCAGCTCACCAAATCTAGCGGCAAAATACAATGAGCAGTTCTTC. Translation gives CASSPNLAAKYNEQFF. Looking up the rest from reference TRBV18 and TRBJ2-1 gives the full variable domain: NAGVMQNPRHLVRRRGQEARLRCSPMKGHSHVYWYRQLPEEGLKFMVYLQKENIIDESGMPKERFSAEFPKEGPSILRIQQVVRGDSAAYFCASSPNLAAKYNEQFFGPGTRLTVL.

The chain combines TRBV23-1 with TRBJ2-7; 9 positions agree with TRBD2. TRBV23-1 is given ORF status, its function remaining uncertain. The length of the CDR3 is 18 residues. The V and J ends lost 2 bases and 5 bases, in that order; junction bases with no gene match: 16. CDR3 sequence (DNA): TGCGCCAGCAGTCAACCGACGTCACTGGGCGGGAGGGCGGACGAGCAGTACTTC. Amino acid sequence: CASSQPTSLGGRADEQYF.

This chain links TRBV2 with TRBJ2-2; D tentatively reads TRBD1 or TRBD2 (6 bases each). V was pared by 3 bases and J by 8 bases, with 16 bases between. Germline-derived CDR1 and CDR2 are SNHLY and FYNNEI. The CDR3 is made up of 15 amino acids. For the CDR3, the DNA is TGTGCCAGCAGTGAGGAGGGGGGTACTTCTGGGGAGCTGTTTTTT. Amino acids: CASSEEGGTSGELFF.

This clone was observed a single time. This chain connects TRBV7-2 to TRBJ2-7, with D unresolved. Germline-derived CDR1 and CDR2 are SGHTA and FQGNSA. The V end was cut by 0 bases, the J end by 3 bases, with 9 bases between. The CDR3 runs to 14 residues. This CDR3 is CASSLAVRSYEQYF. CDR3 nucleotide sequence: TGTGCCAGCAGCTTAGCAGTCAGGAGCTACGAGCAGTACTTC.

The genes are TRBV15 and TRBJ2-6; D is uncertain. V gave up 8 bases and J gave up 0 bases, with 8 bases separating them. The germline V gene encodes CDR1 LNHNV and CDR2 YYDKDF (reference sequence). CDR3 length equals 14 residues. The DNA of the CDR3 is TGTGCCACCGCTGAGGCCTCTGGGGCCAACGTCCTGACTTTC. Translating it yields CATAEASGANVLTF.

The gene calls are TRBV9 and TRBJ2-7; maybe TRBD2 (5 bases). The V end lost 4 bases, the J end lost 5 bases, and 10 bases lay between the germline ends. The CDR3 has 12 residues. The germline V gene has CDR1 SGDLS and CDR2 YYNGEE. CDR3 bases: TGTGCCAGCAGCCCCGGGGAGAACGAGCAGTACTTC. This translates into CASSPGENEQYF.

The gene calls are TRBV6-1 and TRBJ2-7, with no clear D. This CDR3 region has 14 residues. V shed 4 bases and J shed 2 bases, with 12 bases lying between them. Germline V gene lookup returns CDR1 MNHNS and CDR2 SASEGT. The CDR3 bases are TGTGCCAGCAGTGTACTGTATATAACCTACGAGCAGTACTTC. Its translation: CASSVLYITYEQYF.

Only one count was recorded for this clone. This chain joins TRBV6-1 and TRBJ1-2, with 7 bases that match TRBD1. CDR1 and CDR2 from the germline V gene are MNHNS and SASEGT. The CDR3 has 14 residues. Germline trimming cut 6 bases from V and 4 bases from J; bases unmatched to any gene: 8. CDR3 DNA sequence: TGTGCCAGCAGGGCATCCGGGACAGCCTATGGCTACACCTTC. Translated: CASRASGTAYGYTF.